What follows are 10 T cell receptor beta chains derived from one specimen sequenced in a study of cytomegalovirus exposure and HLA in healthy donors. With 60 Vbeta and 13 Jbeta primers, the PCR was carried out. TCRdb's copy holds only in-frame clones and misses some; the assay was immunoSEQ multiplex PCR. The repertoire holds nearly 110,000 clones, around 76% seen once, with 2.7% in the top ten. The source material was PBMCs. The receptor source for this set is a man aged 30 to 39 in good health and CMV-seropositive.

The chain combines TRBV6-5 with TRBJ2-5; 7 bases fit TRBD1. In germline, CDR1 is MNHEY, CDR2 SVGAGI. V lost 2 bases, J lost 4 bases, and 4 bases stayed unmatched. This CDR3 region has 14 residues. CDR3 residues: CASSYQGQVETQYF. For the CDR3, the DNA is TGTGCCAGCAGTTACCAAGGACAGGTAGAGACCCAGTACTTC.

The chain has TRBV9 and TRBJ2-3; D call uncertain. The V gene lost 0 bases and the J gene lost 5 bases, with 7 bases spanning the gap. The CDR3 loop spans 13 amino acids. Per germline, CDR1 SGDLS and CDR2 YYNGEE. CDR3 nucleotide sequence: TGTGCCAGCAGCGTAGGAGCAATAGATACGCAGTATTTT. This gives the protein CASSVGAIDTQYF.

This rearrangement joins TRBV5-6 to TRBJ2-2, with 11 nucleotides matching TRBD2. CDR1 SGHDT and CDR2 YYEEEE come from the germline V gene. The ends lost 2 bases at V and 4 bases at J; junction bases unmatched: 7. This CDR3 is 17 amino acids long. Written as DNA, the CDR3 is TGTGCCAGCAGCTTTGGGGTAGCGGGGGGGCGCACCGGGGAGCTGTTTTTT. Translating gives CASSFGVAGGRTGELFF.

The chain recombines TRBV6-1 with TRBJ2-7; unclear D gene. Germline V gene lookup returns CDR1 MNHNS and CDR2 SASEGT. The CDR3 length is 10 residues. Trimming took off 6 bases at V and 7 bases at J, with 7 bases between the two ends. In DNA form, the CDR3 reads TGTGCCAGCAGGGCTTTAGAGCAGTACTTC. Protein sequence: CASRALEQYF.

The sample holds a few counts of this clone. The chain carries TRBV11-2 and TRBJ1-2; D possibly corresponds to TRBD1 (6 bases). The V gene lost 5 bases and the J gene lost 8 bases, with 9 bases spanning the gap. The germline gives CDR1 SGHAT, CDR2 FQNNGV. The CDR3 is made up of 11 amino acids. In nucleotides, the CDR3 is TGTGCCAGCAGCCTTGGGGGCGGCTACACCTTC. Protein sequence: CASSLGGGYTF.

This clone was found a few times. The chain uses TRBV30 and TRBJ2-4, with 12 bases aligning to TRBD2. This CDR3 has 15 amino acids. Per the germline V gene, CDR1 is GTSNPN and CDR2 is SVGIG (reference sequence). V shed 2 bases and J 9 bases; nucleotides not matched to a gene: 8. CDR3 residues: CAWSKASGGAGIQYF. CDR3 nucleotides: TGTGCCTGGAGTAAGGCTAGCGGGGGGGCGGGCATTCAGTACTTC.

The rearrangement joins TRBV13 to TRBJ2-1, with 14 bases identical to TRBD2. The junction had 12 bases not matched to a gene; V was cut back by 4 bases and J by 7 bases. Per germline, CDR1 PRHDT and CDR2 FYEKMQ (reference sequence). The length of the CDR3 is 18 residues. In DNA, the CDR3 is TGTGCCAGCAGCTCCCGCCGACTAGCGGGGGGGCCGCGGAATGAGCAGTTCTTC. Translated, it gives CASSSRRLAGGPRNEQFF.

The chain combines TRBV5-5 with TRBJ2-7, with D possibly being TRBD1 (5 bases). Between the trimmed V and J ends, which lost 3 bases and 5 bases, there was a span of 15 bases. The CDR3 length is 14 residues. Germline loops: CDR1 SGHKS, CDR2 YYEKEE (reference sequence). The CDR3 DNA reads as TGTGCCAGCAGCTGGGGCTCCCTCGGCGACGAGCAGTACTTC. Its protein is CASSWGSLGDEQYF.

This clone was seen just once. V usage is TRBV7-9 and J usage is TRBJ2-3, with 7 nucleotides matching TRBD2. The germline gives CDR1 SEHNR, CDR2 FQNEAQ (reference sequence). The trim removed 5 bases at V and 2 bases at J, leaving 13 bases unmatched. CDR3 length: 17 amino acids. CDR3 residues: CASSPRRRSGSTDTQYF. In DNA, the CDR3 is TGTGCCAGCAGCCCGAGGCGTCGTAGCGGGTCCACAGATACGCAGTATTTT. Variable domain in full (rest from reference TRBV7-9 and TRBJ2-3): DTGVSQNPRHKITKRGQNVTFRCDPISEHNRLYWYRQTLGQGPEFLTYFQNEAQLEKSRLLSDRFSAERPKGSFSTLEIQRTEQGDSAMYLCASSPRRRSGSTDTQYFGPGTRLTVL.

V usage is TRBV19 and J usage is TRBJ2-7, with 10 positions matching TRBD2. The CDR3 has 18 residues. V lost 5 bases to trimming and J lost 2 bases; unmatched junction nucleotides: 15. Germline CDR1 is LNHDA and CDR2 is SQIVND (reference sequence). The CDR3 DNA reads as TGTGCCAGTAGTGATCCCGGCCTTACTAGCGGGGAGACCTACGAGCAGTACTTC. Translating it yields CASSDPGLTSGETYEQYF.